This note documents a single T cell receptor (beta chain) sequence. CDR1 is MNHEY, CDR2 SVGEGT, per germline. Trimming took 4 bases from V and 6 from J; bases not matched to a gene: 11. The CDR3 is 16 residues long. Produced via immunoSEQ multiplex PCR; TCRdb's table is partial and in-frame only. The repertoire holds more than 80,000 clones, with 70% to 80% as singletons. These data belong to a study of blood T cell repertoires in COVID-19. Across the study: From the United States, Italy and Spain came samples of acute and convalescent COVID-19. From T cells, B-cell-depleted T cells, or PBMCs came the material, which was cDNA or gDNA.

Specimen: peripheral blood. The TCR was taken from a man aged 80 or over with COVID-19, enrolled during active disease. This chain joins TRBV6-2 or TRBV6-3 and TRBJ2-3, with TRBD2 matching over 9 bases. CDR3 amino acids: CASSFPPSGTPDTQYF. The CDR3 DNA sequence: TGTGCCAGCAGTTTTCCCCCTAGCGGGACCCCCGATACGCAGTATTTT.